This T cell receptor (beta chain) appears in the sequencing data of a study of vaccination effects on CD4 cells after COVID-19. Concerning this clone: Antigen specificity is unknown.

ViraFEST used viral peptide pools to expand antigen-specific CD4+ T cells before sequencing. Following culture for roughly 10 days, CD4+ T cells were isolated. None of the vaccinated had previously contracted SARS-CoV-2, and their nucleocapsid antibodies tested negative. Study observations and caveats: Substantial clonal contraction characterized both infection- and vaccine-induced clones late after vaccination. Convalescent patients in the study were few, and early post-infection timepoints were absent.

The assay was immunoSEQ multiplex PCR, and TCRdb's table has in-frame clones only and misses some. The table has about 73,000 clones, roughly 74% seen once; the top ten hold around 3.2%. The source was CD4+ T cells from PBMCs cultured with HCoV-NL63 spike peptides, collected before COVID-19 vaccination. This TCR derives from a human donor who received a COVID-19 vaccine.

The CDR3: CASRRQGPRETQYF. The CDR3 nucleotides read TGTGCCAGCAGGCGACAGGGGCCACGAGAGACCCAGTACTTC. The V and J genes are TRBV5-6 and TRBJ2-5; 8 nucleotides match TRBD1. V shed 5 bases and J 4 bases; nucleotides not matched to a gene: 7. Germline V gene lookup returns CDR1 SGHDT and CDR2 YYEEEE. This CDR3 has 14 amino acids.